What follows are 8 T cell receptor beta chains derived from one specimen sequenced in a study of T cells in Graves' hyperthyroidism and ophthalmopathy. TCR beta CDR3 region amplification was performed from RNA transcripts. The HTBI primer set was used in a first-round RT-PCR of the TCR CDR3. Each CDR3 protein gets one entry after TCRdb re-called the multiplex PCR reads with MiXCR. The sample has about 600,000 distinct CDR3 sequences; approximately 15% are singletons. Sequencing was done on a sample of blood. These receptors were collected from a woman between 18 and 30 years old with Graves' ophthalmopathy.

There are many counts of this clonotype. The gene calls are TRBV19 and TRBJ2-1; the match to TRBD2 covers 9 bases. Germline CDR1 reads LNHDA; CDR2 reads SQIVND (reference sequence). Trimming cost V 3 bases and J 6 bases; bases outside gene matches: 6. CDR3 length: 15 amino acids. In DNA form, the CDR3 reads TGTGCCAGTAGTATCGGGGCGGGAGGGCCCAATGAGCAGTTCTTC. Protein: CASSIGAGGPNEQFF.

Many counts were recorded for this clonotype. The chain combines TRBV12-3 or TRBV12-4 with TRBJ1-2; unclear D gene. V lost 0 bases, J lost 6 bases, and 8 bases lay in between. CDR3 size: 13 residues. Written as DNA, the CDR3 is TGTGCCAGCAGTTTAGCGGGAGATGATGGCTACACCTTC. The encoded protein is CASSLAGDDGYTF.

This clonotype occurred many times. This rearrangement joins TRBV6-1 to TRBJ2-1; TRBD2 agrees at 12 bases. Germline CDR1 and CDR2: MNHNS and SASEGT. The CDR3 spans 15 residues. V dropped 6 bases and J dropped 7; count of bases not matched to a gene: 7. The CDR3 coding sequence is TGTGCCAGCAGAGCCGGGACTAGCGGGTCTAATGAGCAGTTCTTC. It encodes CASRAGTSGSNEQFF.

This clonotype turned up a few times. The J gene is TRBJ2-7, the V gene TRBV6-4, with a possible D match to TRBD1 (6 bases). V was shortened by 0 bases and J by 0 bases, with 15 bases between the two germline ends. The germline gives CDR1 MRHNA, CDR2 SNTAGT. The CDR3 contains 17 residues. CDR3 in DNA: TGTGCCAGCAGTGACTCACTTGGACAGAAACCCTCCTACGAGCAGTACTTC. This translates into CASSDSLGQKPSYEQYF.

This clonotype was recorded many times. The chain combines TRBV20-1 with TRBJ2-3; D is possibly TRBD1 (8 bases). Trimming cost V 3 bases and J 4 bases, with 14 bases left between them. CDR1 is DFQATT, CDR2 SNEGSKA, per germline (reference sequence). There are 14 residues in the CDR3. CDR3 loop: CSARYRGGPDTQYF. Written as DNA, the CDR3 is TGCAGTGCTAGGTACAGGGGGGGACCAGATACGCAGTATTTT.

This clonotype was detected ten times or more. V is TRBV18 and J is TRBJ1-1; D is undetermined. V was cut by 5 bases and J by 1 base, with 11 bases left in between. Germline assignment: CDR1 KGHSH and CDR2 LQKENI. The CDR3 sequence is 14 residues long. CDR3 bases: TGTGCCAGCTCATTCGGACGGACGAACACTGAAGCTTTCTTT. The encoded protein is CASSFGRTNTEAFF.

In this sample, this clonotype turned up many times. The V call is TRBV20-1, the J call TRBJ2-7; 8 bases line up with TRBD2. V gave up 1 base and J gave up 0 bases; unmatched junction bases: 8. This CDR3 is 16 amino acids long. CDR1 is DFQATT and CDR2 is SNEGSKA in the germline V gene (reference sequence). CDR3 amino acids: CSARVPSSGLSYEQYF. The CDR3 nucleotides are TGCAGTGCTAGAGTCCCCTCTAGCGGGCTCTCCTACGAGCAGTACTTC.

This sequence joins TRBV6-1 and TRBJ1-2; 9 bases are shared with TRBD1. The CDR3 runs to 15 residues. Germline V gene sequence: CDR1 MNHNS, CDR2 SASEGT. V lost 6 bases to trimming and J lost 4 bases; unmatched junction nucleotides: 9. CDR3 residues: CASRVTGGRGYGYTF. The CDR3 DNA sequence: TGTGCCAGCAGGGTTACAGGGGGCAGAGGCTATGGCTACACCTTC.